These T cell receptor beta chains were read from a single sample in a study of shared clonotypes between healthy human individuals. TCRdb keeps only in-frame clones here, not all; method: immunoSEQ multiplex PCR. The sample includes some 2,000,000 clones, around 95% of them seen just once. What was sequenced was naive CD4+ T cells sorted from blood. All receptors derive from a man younger than 30 in good health. CDR3s include the opening cysteine and the closing phenylalanine or tryptophan. Each record gives: CDR3 protein, CDR3 DNA, J gene, clone size, D gene, V gene. A D gene is named only where the DNA matches it firmly. Clone size appears in some rows only: once, few, many, or a class for an expanded clone.

CDR3aa: CASSSQMNTEAFF; CDR3nt: TGTGCCAGTAGTTCCCAGATGAACACTGAAGCTTTCTTT; j_gene: TRBJ1-1; abundance: few; d_gene: .; v_gene: TRBV19
CDR3aa: CASSRDREPGNEQFF; CDR3nt: TGTGCCAGCAGCCGGGACAGGGAGCCGGGGAATGAGCAGTTCTTC; j_gene: TRBJ2-1; abundance: .; d_gene: TRBD1; v_gene: TRBV5-4
CDR3aa: CASSPGGQGVGYGYTF; CDR3nt: TGTGCCAGCTCACCTGGTGGACAGGGGGTCGGCTATGGCTACACCTTC; j_gene: TRBJ1-2; abundance: once; d_gene: TRBD1; v_gene: TRBV18
CDR3aa: CASSLGRIDTQYF; CDR3nt: TGTGCCAGCAGCTTAGGGAGAATAGATACGCAGTATTTT; j_gene: TRBJ2-3; abundance: .; d_gene: .; v_gene: TRBV11-2
CDR3aa: CASSLAGISEAFF; CDR3nt: TGCGCCAGCAGCCTTGCCGGTATCTCTGAAGCTTTCTTT; j_gene: TRBJ1-1; abundance: .; d_gene: .; v_gene: TRBV5-1
CDR3aa: CASSPPPGNTEAFF; CDR3nt: TGTGCCAGCTCACCACCGCCGGGGAACACTGAAGCTTTCTTT; j_gene: TRBJ1-1; abundance: .; d_gene: .; v_gene: TRBV18
CDR3aa: CASRAGKDTQYF; CDR3nt: TGTGCCAGCAGGGCAGGGAAAGATACGCAGTATTTT; j_gene: TRBJ2-3; abundance: once; d_gene: .; v_gene: TRBV2
CDR3aa: CAWGLAKNIQYF; CDR3nt: TGTGCCTGGGGGCTAGCCAAAAACATTCAGTACTTC; j_gene: TRBJ2-4; abundance: .; d_gene: .; v_gene: TRBV30
CDR3aa: CASILGGVGLSYEQYF; CDR3nt: TGCGCCAGCATTTTAGGGGGAGTGGGATTGTCCTACGAGCAGTACTTC; j_gene: TRBJ2-7; abundance: .; d_gene: .; v_gene: TRBV10-2
CDR3aa: CASMMQVAANSPLHF; CDR3nt: TGTGCCAGCATGATGCAGGTAGCCGCCAATTCACCCCTCCACTTT; j_gene: TRBJ1-6; abundance: .; d_gene: .; v_gene: TRBV2
CDR3aa: CASSDLTGGELFF; CDR3nt: TGCGCCAGCAGCGACCTGACAGGCGGGGAGCTGTTTTTT; j_gene: TRBJ2-2; abundance: once; d_gene: .; v_gene: TRBV5-1
CDR3aa: CASSISGSTLETQYF; CDR3nt: TGTGCCAGTAGTATATCCGGGAGTACCCTGGAGACCCAGTACTTC; j_gene: TRBJ2-5; abundance: .; d_gene: .; v_gene: TRBV19
CDR3aa: CASSHDKNTEAFF; CDR3nt: TGTGCCAGCAGCCACGACAAGAACACTGAAGCTTTCTTT; j_gene: TRBJ1-1; abundance: .; d_gene: .; v_gene: TRBV28
CDR3aa: CASSPLGTGDTDTQYF; CDR3nt: TGTGCCAGCAGCCCTCTCGGGACAGGGGACACAGATACGCAGTATTTT; j_gene: TRBJ2-3; abundance: .; d_gene: TRBD1; v_gene: TRBV28
CDR3aa: CASRLQGGNQPQHF; CDR3nt: TGTGCCAGCAGGTTACAGGGGGGGAATCAGCCCCAGCATTTT; j_gene: TRBJ1-5; abundance: once; d_gene: TRBD1; v_gene: TRBV2
CDR3aa: CASSLAPDRGGDTQYF; CDR3nt: TGTGCCAGCAGCTTAGCCCCGGACAGGGGCGGAGATACGCAGTATTTT; j_gene: TRBJ2-3; abundance: .; d_gene: TRBD1; v_gene: TRBV11-1
CDR3aa: CSGGHTTLTEAFF; CDR3nt: TGCAGCGGGGGACACACGACCCTCACTGAAGCTTTCTTT; j_gene: TRBJ1-1; abundance: .; d_gene: .; v_gene: TRBV29-1
CDR3aa: CAWSPGGPYNEQFF; CDR3nt: TGTGCCTGGAGTCCCGGGGGGCCCTACAATGAGCAGTTCTTC; j_gene: TRBJ2-1; abundance: .; d_gene: .; v_gene: TRBV30
CDR3aa: CASSSDSQLNEQYF; CDR3nt: TGTGCCAGCAGCTCGGACAGCCAGCTAAACGAGCAGTACTTC; j_gene: TRBJ2-7; abundance: .; d_gene: .; v_gene: TRBV5-6
CDR3aa: CASSLEPMAGIGYTF; CDR3nt: TGCGCCAGCAGCTTGGAACCCATGGCGGGCATTGGCTACACCTTC; j_gene: TRBJ1-2; abundance: few; d_gene: .; v_gene: TRBV5-1
CDR3aa: CASSFTRLARPFLRNEQFF; CDR3nt: TGTGCCAGCAGCTTCACCCGACTAGCCCGACCCTTTCTGCGCAATGAGCAGTTCTTC; j_gene: TRBJ2-1; abundance: .; d_gene: TRBD2; v_gene: TRBV11-2
CDR3aa: CARSFLAGGVYEQYF; CDR3nt: TGTGCCAGAAGCTTCCTAGCGGGAGGGGTCTACGAGCAGTACTTC; j_gene: TRBJ2-7; abundance: once; d_gene: TRBD2; v_gene: TRBV5-3
CDR3aa: CASSIDRGYEQYF; CDR3nt: TGTGCCAGTAGTATCGACAGGGGGTACGAGCAGTACTTC; j_gene: TRBJ2-7; abundance: .; d_gene: TRBD1; v_gene: TRBV19
CDR3aa: CASSLFYEQYF; CDR3nt: TGTGCCAGCAGCTTGTTTTACGAGCAGTACTTC; j_gene: TRBJ2-7; abundance: .; d_gene: .; v_gene: TRBV7-9
CDR3aa: CAISSVTDTQYF; CDR3nt: TGTGCCATCAGTTCGGTCACAGATACGCAGTATTTT; j_gene: TRBJ2-3; abundance: .; d_gene: .; v_gene: TRBV10-3
CDR3aa: CASSATSGGYNEQFF; CDR3nt: TGTGCCAGCAGCGCGACTAGCGGGGGATACAATGAGCAGTTCTTC; j_gene: TRBJ2-1; abundance: .; d_gene: TRBD2; v_gene: TRBV9
CDR3aa: CASSKRPAHYGYTF; CDR3nt: TGTGCCAGCAGCAAACGGCCAGCCCACTATGGCTACACCTTC; j_gene: TRBJ1-2; abundance: .; d_gene: .; v_gene: TRBV21-1